These 21 T cell receptor beta chains were sequenced from one sample in a study of blood T cell repertoires in COVID-19. TCRdb's table, derived via immunoSEQ multiplex PCR, lists solely in-frame clones and lacks some. The sample records about 170,000 clones, around 84% being singletons. Sequencing was done on a sample of peripheral blood. These TCRs come from a man aged 50-60 years with active or convalescent COVID-19.

V is TRBV27 and J is TRBJ1-5, with a weak D call TRBD1 (5 bases). Trimming removed 8 bases from V and 2 bases from J, with 13 bases in between. Looked up from germline, CDR1 is MNHEY and CDR2 is SMNVEV (reference sequence). This CDR3 has 14 amino acids. For the CDR3, the DNA is TGTGCCAGCCGGGGGGATTTAGGCAATCAGCCCCAGCATTTT. Encoded protein: CASRGDLGNQPQHF.

This clone was seen more than once but under ten times. CDR3 bases: TGTGCCAGCAGCTTACGACCCCGGGGGGATGAAAAACTGTTTTTT. Residues: CASSLRPRGDEKLFF. The chain uses TRBV7-9 and TRBJ1-4; perhaps TRBD1 as D (5 bases). CDR3 length: 15 amino acids. Germline V gives CDR1 SEHNR, CDR2 FQNEAQ (reference sequence). Trimming pared 2 bases from V and 6 bases from J, leaving 13 bases between.

The rearrangement uses TRBV9 and TRBJ2-1; the D is unclear. V dropped 0 bases and J dropped 0 bases, with 16 bases sitting between them. CDR3 size: 18 residues. Germline values: CDR1 SGDLS, CDR2 YYNGEE. CDR3 sequence: CASSVGQRASSSYNEQFF. CDR3 in DNA: TGTGCCAGCAGCGTAGGGCAGCGTGCGTCGAGCTCCTACAATGAGCAGTTCTTC.

This clone was detected only a few times. This CDR3 reads CASSLVIQTSTSYEQYF. CDR3 DNA sequence: TGTGCCAGCAGCTTGGTGATACAGACTAGCACCTCCTACGAGCAGTACTTC. The chain couples TRBV5-4 to TRBJ2-7; 7 bases map to TRBD2. Germline assignment: CDR1 SGHNT and CDR2 YYREEE (reference sequence). After removal of 0 bases from V and 0 bases from J, the junction contained 9 bases not matched to a gene. This CDR3 region has 17 residues.

The J gene is TRBJ2-3, the V gene TRBV6-5, with TRBD2 matching over 7 bases. CDR3 size: 16 residues. The germline V gene encodes CDR1 MNHEY and CDR2 SVGAGI. J was trimmed by 2 bases and V by 0 bases; bases with no gene match: 5. The CDR3 reads CASSYSPGGPTDTQYF. The CDR3 nucleotides read TGTGCCAGCAGTTACTCGCCGGGAGGCCCCACAGATACGCAGTATTTT.

CDR3 DNA: TGTGCCAGCAGCTTAGAGACAGGGTGGAGCAATCAGCCCCAGCATTTT. Its translation is CASSLETGWSNQPQHF. The V gene is TRBV7-9, the J gene TRBJ1-5, with 7 nucleotides matching TRBD1. The CDR3 length is 16 residues. Per the germline V gene, CDR1 is SEHNR and CDR2 is FQNEAQ (reference sequence). Trimming at V came to 1 base and at J to 1 base, leaving 4 bases not matched to a gene.

V usage is TRBV11-2 and J usage is TRBJ2-7; TRBD2 is a possible D gene (5 bases). Deletions cut 1 base from V and 5 bases from J, with 6 bases between. Germline values: CDR1 SGHAT, CDR2 FQNNGV. This CDR3 has 12 amino acids. The CDR3 protein is CASSLVRDEQYF. CDR3 DNA sequence: TGTGCCAGCAGCTTAGTGCGGGACGAGCAGTACTTC.

This chain joins TRBV4-1 and TRBJ1-2; a possible D gene is TRBD1 (6 bases). V lost 2 bases, J lost 4 bases, and 14 bases lay in between. Per germline, CDR1 MGHRA and CDR2 YSYEKL. The CDR3 consists of 15 residues. The CDR3 nucleotides read TGCGCCAGCAGCCAACCTCAACAGGGCCGCTATGGCTACACCTTC. This gives the protein CASSQPQQGRYGYTF.

The V gene is TRBV5-6, the J gene TRBJ1-4; D uncertain. The CDR3 covers 13 residues. V gave up 0 bases and J gave up 6 bases, with 6 bases separating them. CDR1 and CDR2 from the germline V gene are SGHDT and YYEEEE. CDR3 nucleotide sequence: TGTGCCAGCAGCTTGGTGGCGGATGAAAAACTGTTTTTT. Protein sequence: CASSLVADEKLFF. Filled out from reference TRBV5-6 and TRBJ1-4, the complete variable domain reads DAGVTQSPTHLIKTRGQQVTLRCSPKSGHDTVSWYQQALGQGPQFIFQYYEEEERQRGNFPDRFSGHQFPNYSSELNVNALLLGDSALYLCASSLVADEKLFFGSGTQLSVL.

J is TRBJ2-7 and V is TRBV3-1 (or the pseudogene TRBV3-2), with 8 bases fitting TRBD2. CDR1 and CDR2 from the germline V gene are LGHDT and YNNKEL (reference sequence). The CDR3 runs to 13 residues. V lost 0 bases to trimming and J lost 12 bases; unmatched junction nucleotides: 7. The CDR3 DNA reads as TGTGCCAGCAGCCAAGATGCTGGCGGGAGGTGGTACTTC. Translated: CASSQDAGGRWYF.

The V and J genes are TRBV19 and TRBJ2-7; 9 bases are a match to TRBD1. Trimming at V came to 5 bases and at J to 1 base, leaving 6 bases not matched to a gene. CDR1 and CDR2 from the germline V gene are LNHDA and SQIVND (reference sequence). The CDR3 has 15 residues. The CDR3 protein is CASSGLTGGSYEQYF. The CDR3 region has the DNA TGTGCCAGTAGTGGCCTGACAGGGGGATCCTACGAGCAGTACTTC.

The sample holds a few counts of this clone. This sequence joins TRBV5-1 and TRBJ2-7, with TRBD1 identical over 11 bases. From germline, CDR1 is SGHRS and CDR2 YFSETQ. The CDR3 has 14 residues. Losses at the gene ends were 5 bases for V and 3 bases for J; bases not matched to a gene: 4. This CDR3 reads CASRSGTGGYEQYF. CDR3 sequence (DNA): TGCGCCAGCAGGTCCGGGACAGGGGGCTACGAGCAGTACTTC.

The chain couples TRBV6-2 or TRBV6-3 to TRBJ1-5, with a possible D match to TRBD1 (5 bases). Germline V CDR1 and CDR2: MNHEY, SVGEGT. The CDR3 extends over 20 amino acids. Trimming stripped 0 bases from V and 0 bases from J, with 21 bases between. The CDR3 sequence: CASSYSITAGGTYSNQPQHF. The CDR3 DNA reads TGTGCCAGCAGTTACTCGATCACCGCGGGGGGGACCTATAGCAATCAGCCCCAGCATTTT.

This sequence joins TRBV12-5 and TRBJ1-2; 9 bases line up with TRBD1. This CDR3 has 13 amino acids. J gave up 7 bases and V 5 bases, and 5 bases lay outside the gene matches. The germline V gene encodes CDR1 LGHNT and CDR2 FRNRAP. DNA of the CDR3: TGTGCTAGTGGTCCCGGGACAGGGCTTGGCTACACCTTC. Its protein is CASGPGTGLGYTF.

The genes are TRBV5-6 and TRBJ1-1; D not certain. V was clipped by 2 bases and J by 2 bases, with 4 bases between them. CDR1 is SGHDT, CDR2 YYEEEE, per germline. The CDR3 extends over 12 amino acids. The CDR3 protein is CASSFTNTEAFF. Written as DNA, the CDR3 is TGTGCCAGCAGCTTCACAAACACTGAAGCTTTCTTT.

The V call is TRBV20-1, the J call TRBJ1-1; D may be TRBD1 (5 bases). The V gene's germline CDR1 is DFQATT and CDR2 SNEGSKA (reference sequence). Between the trimmed V and J ends, which lost 5 bases and 1 base, there was a span of 5 bases. The CDR3 runs to 11 residues. CDR3 loop: CSAQGNTEAFF. CDR3 DNA: TGCAGTGCTCAGGGGAACACTGAAGCTTTCTTT.

The CDR3 DNA reads as TGCGCCAGCACCCCTAGCGGGGATGTCAACTATGGCTACACCTTC. Protein sequence: CASTPSGDVNYGYTF. V is TRBV5-1 and J is TRBJ1-2, with D hard to call. The germline gives CDR1 SGHRS, CDR2 YFSETQ. The germline V and J ends were trimmed by 6 bases and 2 bases, with 17 bases remaining between them. This CDR3 comprises 15 residues.

The chain recombines TRBV6-6 with TRBJ2-5; D unresolved. CDR3 length: 15 amino acids. The V end was cut by 7 bases, the J end by 2 bases, with 17 bases between. Germline CDR1 is MNHNY and CDR2 is SVGAGI (reference sequence). In DNA form, the CDR3 reads TGTGCCAGCATTTTCAACTCGCAGGCGCAAGAGACCCAGTACTTC. It yields the protein CASIFNSQAQETQYF.

The J gene is TRBJ2-7, the V gene TRBV5-1; perhaps TRBD2 as D (7 bases). The germline V gene encodes CDR1 SGHRS and CDR2 YFSETQ. This CDR3 has 19 amino acids. V was pared by 0 bases and J by 4 bases, with 26 bases between. In DNA, the CDR3 is TGCGCCAGCAGCTTGGTCGGGGGGCTCCGAAGTATAGGGGCTTACGAGCAGTACTTC. It is translated as CASSLVGGLRSIGAYEQYF.

This chain uses TRBV7-9 with TRBJ2-7, with 10 bases aligning to TRBD2. The germline gives CDR1 SEHNR, CDR2 FQNEAQ (reference sequence). The CDR3 length is 15 residues. J lost 0 bases, V lost 4 bases, and 3 bases had no gene match. Here the CDR3 reads CASSSGLAVSYEQYF. The CDR3 coding sequence is TGTGCCAGCAGCTCCGGACTAGCGGTCTCCTACGAGCAGTACTTC.

The sample holds a few counts of this clone. The CDR3 sequence is CASSDSDRGPDNSPLHF. The CDR3 bases are TGTGCCAGCAGTGACTCCGACAGGGGGCCTGATAATTCACCCCTCCACTTT. The V and J genes are TRBV6-4 and TRBJ1-6, with 10 bases fitting TRBD1. The trim removed 0 bases at V and 5 bases at J, leaving 4 bases unmatched. The CDR3 runs to 17 residues. Per the germline V gene, CDR1 is MRHNA and CDR2 is SNTAGT.